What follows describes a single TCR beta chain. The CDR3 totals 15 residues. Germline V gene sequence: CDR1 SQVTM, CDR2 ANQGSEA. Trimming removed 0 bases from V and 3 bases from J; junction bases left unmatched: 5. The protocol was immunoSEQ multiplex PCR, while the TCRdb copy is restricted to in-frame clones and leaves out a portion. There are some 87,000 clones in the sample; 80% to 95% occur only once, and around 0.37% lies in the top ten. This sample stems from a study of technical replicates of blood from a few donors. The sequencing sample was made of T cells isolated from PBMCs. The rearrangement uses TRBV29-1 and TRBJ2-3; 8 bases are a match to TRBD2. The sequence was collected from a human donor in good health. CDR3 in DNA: TGCAGCGTTGAAGATCGCGGGGGGCAGACAGATACGCAGTATTTT. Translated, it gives CSVEDRGGQTDTQYF.